The T cell receptor (beta chain) described here comes from a study of blood T cell repertoires in COVID-19 (TCRdb year 2020). A note on the overall study: The collaborator samples originated in the United States, Italy and Spain and spanned the acute and convalescent phases of COVID-19. The samples were drawn from two sources: the first 160 participants of the ongoing ImmuneRACE study, and over 950 subjects contributed by 6 global collaborators. The material from the prospective study consisted of cDNA or gDNA derived from T cells, B-cell-depleted T cells, or PBMCs. Sample metadata almost always included a de-identified subject ID, COVID-19 status, age in years and sex. The dataset comprised deeply sampled blood TCRbeta repertoires from subjects exposed to, actively infected with, or recovered from COVID-19. The repertoires were released in a freely available public database meant as a resource for research on the immune response to SARS-CoV-2. Where HLA class I and class II types were available, the types were taken from metadata supplied by the sample provider, not from assay-based typing.

With respect to this clone: Its antigen is unknown. The sample holds no much larger clone one base away, and base qualities are not on file.

Summary of the overall study and its limitations: Clinical and demographic metadata were provided uncurated, with the amount varying by source and participant.

The immunoSEQ Assay, a bias-controlled multiplex PCR, was used to amplify TCRbeta CDR3 regions from genomic DNA. Per the original workflow: Within the assay, amplification of reference gene primers was used to estimate how many nucleated cells each sample contained. Sequence reads were collapsed and filtered to measure the absolute abundance of every unique TCRbeta CDR3 rearrangement. For each sample, productive Simpson clonality was calculated by taking the square root of Simpson's diversity index across productive rearrangements. TCRdb's version of the immuneACCESS table is confined to in-frame rearrangements and falls short of the full clone set. An unresolved V gene accounts for under half of the shortfall where checked; the remainder is of unknown origin. The DNA was the basis for D and trimming; V, J and clone size are from that table. The table for this sample lists approximately 100,000 clones; approximately 92% of them were counted only once. The ten largest clones add up to under 7.5% of the sample.

Collaborating institutions collected whole blood in K2EDTA tubes following their own protocols. For TCRbeta analysis, collaborators shipped samples in one of three forms: frozen whole blood, isolated PBMCs, or DNA extracted from either of those sample types. From its cysteine to its phenylalanine, the CDR3 spans 13 amino acids. Left in the record is the CDR3 DNA by itself, 39 bases read in frame from the first base. Taken from the germline V gene, the CDR1 and CDR2 loops are MDHEN and SYDVKM. V and J lose 6 bases and 9 bases, and a span of 17 bases separates them. The sequence joins TRBV28 to TRBJ1-2; possibly the D gene is TRBD1, per 5 matching bases. Source material: peripheral blood. The TCR originated in a man between 65 and 85 years old with acute or convalescent COVID-19. The nucleotide sequence reads as follows: TGTGCCAGCAGCACAGGACGCACCGGACGCTACACCTTC. Translated, this gives CASSTGRTGRYTF.